This paragraph reports one T cell receptor (beta chain). This sample is part of a study of somatic mutations in cytotoxic T cells in rheumatoid arthritis. Clones were sequenced by immunoSEQ multiplex PCR, and TCRdb holds only the in-frame ones, with some missing. This sample has 6,000 or so clones; about 80% occur once, and the top ten carry 30%. Germline CDR1 and CDR2: SGDLS and YYNGEE. V was cut by 3 bases and J by 5 bases, with 18 bases left in between. This CDR3 region has 15 residues. The receptor's source is a woman between 65 and 79 years old with rheumatoid arthritis. The input for sequencing was CD8+ T cells sorted from blood, taken at a follow-up visit. V gene TRBV9 combines with J gene TRBJ2-7, with D possibly matching TRBD2 (6 bases). The CDR3 here is CASSDPPSVLHEQYF. As DNA, the CDR3 is TGTGCCAGCAGCGACCCGCCTAGCGTTCTTCACGAGCAGTACTTC.